This record concerns one T cell receptor beta chain sequence. Its antigen remains unidentified. In germline, CDR1 is ENHRY, CDR2 SYGVKD. The CDR3 covers 13 residues. Trimming cost V 6 bases and J 8 bases, with 11 bases left between them. The data derive from a study of T cell responses to AZD1222 COVID-19 vaccine. Study findings and constraints: At 160-218 and 743-854, vaccine-associated CD4 TCRs were dominant, and they spanned spike.

Method: immunoSEQ multiplex PCR; TCRdb's copy keeps in-frame clones and lacks some. The top ten clones hold around 2.4% of a sample with 90,000 to 150,000 clones, more than 85% of them seen once. The chain links TRBV10-3 to TRBJ1-6; TRBD1 is a possible D gene (5 bases). Sequencing was performed on peripheral blood, taken on day 0 of AZD1222 vaccination. The clonotype comes from an adult in good health. CDR3 residues: CAIREGVHSPLHF. CDR3 nucleotides: TGTGCCATCAGGGAAGGGGTCCATTCACCCCTCCACTTT.